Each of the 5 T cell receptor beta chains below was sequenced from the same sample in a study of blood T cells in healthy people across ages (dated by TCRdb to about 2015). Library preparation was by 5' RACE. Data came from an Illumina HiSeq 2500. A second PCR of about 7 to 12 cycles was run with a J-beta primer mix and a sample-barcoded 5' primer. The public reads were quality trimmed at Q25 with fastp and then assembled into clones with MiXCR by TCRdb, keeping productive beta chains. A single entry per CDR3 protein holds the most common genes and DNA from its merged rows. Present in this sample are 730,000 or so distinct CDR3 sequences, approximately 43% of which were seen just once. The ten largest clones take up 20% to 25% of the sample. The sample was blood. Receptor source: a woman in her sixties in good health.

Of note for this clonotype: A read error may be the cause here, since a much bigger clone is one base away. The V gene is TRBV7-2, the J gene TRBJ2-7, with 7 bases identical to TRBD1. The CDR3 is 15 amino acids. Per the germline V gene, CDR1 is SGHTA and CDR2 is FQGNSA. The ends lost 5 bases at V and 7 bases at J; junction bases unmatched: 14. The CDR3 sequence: CASSHTDRQGNEQYF. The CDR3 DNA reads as TGTGCCAGCAGCCACACCGACCGACAGGGCAATGAGCAGTACTTC.

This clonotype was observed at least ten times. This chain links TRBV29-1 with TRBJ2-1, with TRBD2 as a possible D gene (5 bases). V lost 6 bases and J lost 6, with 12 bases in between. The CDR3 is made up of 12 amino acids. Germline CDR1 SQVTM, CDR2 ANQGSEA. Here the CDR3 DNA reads TGCAGCGTCGAGGGTCCACTCAATGAGCAGTTCTTC. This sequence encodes CSVEGPLNEQFF.

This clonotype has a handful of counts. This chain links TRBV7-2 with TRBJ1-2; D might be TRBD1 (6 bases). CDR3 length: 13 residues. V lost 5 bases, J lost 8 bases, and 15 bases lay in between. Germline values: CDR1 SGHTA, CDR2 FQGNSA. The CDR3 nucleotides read TGTGCCAGCAGCCCTAGACAGGACCTAGGCTACACCTTC. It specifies CASSPRQDLGYTF.

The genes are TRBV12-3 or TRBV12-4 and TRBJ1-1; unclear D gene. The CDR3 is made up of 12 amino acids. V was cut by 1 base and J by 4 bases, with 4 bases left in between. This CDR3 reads CASSLVSTEAFF. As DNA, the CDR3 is TGTGCCAGCAGTTTAGTGAGCACTGAAGCTTTCTTT.

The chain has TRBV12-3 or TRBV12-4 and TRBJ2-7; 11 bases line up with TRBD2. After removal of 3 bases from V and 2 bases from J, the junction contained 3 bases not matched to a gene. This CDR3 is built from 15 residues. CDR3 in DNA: TGTGCCAGCAGTTTCGAGACTAGCGGGGCCTACGAGCAGTACTTC. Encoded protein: CASSFETSGAYEQYF.